One and the same sample provided the 21 T cell receptor beta chains below, sequenced in a study of response to subunit inactivated influenza vaccine. Each CDR3 protein gets one entry after TCRdb re-called the RT-PCR reads with MiXCR. The sample lists 530,000 or so distinct CDR3 sequences; around 11% were seen once. This sample comprised PBMCs from blood, obtained on the day of vaccination. All receptors derive from a man aged 45-65 years who received an inactivated influenza vaccine.

This chain joins TRBV29-1 and TRBJ1-1; D not resolved. The germline V gene encodes CDR1 SQVTM and CDR2 ANQGSEA. CDR3 length: 13 amino acids. V lost 0 bases, J lost 3 bases, and 8 bases lay in between. The chain's CDR3 is CSVEDVTDTEAFF. CDR3 nucleotide sequence: TGCAGCGTTGAAGACGTCACGGACACTGAAGCTTTCTTT.

V and J are TRBV7-7 and TRBJ2-5; 7 nucleotides line up with TRBD1. Germline trimming cut 1 base from V and 5 bases from J; bases unmatched to any gene: 7. CDR3 length equals 15 residues. Looked up from germline, CDR1 is SSHAT and CDR2 is FNYEAQ (reference sequence). CDR3 residues: CASSLGGRGSETQYF. CDR3 sequence (DNA): TGTGCCAGCAGCTTAGGGGGCAGGGGGTCCGAGACCCAGTACTTC.

The sample holds many counts of this clonotype. V and J are TRBV5-1 and TRBJ2-1; TRBD2 matches at 15 bases. The CDR3 totals 15 residues. The trim removed 6 bases at V and 9 bases at J, leaving 7 bases unmatched. Germline CDR1 reads SGHRS; CDR2 reads YFSETQ. In nucleotides, the CDR3 is TGCGCCAGCACTCGGACTAGCGGGGGGGATGGTGAGCAGTTCTTC. Amino acid sequence: CASTRTSGGDGEQFF.

This clonotype was observed at least ten times. The chain uses TRBV5-1 and TRBJ2-7; TRBD2 matches 9 bases. From germline, CDR1 is SGHRS and CDR2 YFSETQ. V shed 1 base, J shed 3 bases, and the junction held 2 bases outside the gene matches. The CDR3 runs to 14 residues. The CDR3 region has the DNA TGCGCCAGCAGCTTGTTTAGCGGGAGCTACGAGCAGTACTTC. Protein sequence: CASSLFSGSYEQYF.

This clonotype was counted at least ten times. The chain is built from TRBV11-2 and TRBJ1-2, with D maybe TRBD1 (5 bases). V shed 5 bases and J shed 2 bases, with 9 bases lying between them. Germline V gene lookup returns CDR1 SGHAT and CDR2 FQNNGV. The CDR3 loop spans 13 amino acids. CDR3 DNA: TGTGCCAGCAGCCCCGGACAAAACTATGGCTACACCTTC. Translation: CASSPGQNYGYTF.

The V and J genes are TRBV7-9 and TRBJ2-7; D gene ambiguous. The CDR3 runs 13 residues. V lost 4 bases and J 1 base, leaving 8 bases between the germline ends. Germline V lookup: CDR1 SEHNR, CDR2 FQNEAQ (reference sequence). The CDR3 region is CASSSSHSYEQYF. The CDR3 nucleotides read TGTGCCAGCAGCTCGAGTCATTCCTACGAGCAGTACTTC.

The chain links TRBV11-2 to TRBJ2-1; 9 positions agree with TRBD2. The CDR3 spans 15 residues. CDR1 is SGHAT, CDR2 FQNNGV, per germline. J gave up 6 bases and V 2 bases, and 5 bases lay outside the gene matches. In DNA, the CDR3 is TGTGCCAGCAGCTTACTAGCGGGGAGTGGCAATGAGCAGTTCTTC. Translation: CASSLLAGSGNEQFF. The whole variable domain, remainder taken from reference TRBV11-2 and TRBJ2-1, is EAGVAQSPRYKIIEKRQSVAFWCNPISGHATLYWYQQILGQGPKLLIQFQNNGVVDDSQLPKDRFSAERLKGVDSTLKIQPAKLEDSAVYLCASSLLAGSGNEQFFGPGTRLTVL.

The rearrangement links TRBV6-2 or TRBV6-3 to TRBJ2-1; TRBD2 matches 7 bases. The germline CDR1 and CDR2 sequences are MNHEY and SVGEGT. The CDR3 sequence is 21 residues long. Unmatched junction bases numbered 23, after V lost 3 bases and J lost 3 bases. CDR3 residues: CASSYLLRGDPYLTNYNEQFF. Written as DNA, the CDR3 is TGTGCCAGCAGTTATCTCCTTCGGGGGGACCCCTACTTAACAAACTACAATGAGCAGTTCTTC.

The V call is TRBV20-1, the J call TRBJ1-5; 12 bases agree with TRBD1. This CDR3 has 13 amino acids. Germline V gene sequence: CDR1 DFQATT, CDR2 SNEGSKA (reference sequence). V gave up 6 bases and J gave up 6 bases; unmatched junction bases: 3. Here the CDR3 reads CSAGTGGSQPQHF. Here the CDR3 DNA reads TGCAGTGCCGGGACAGGGGGCAGTCAGCCCCAGCATTTT.

This clonotype was picked up a small number of times. The chain employs TRBV30 and TRBJ2-7, with D possibly being TRBD1 or TRBD2 (5 bases each). Germline lookup yields CDR1 GTSNPN and CDR2 SVGIG (reference sequence). With 5 bases removed from V and 6 bases from J, the gap between germline ends came to 11 bases. The CDR3 extends over 11 amino acids. In DNA form, the CDR3 reads TGTGCCTGGGGGGAGACAGTCGAGCAGTACTTC. This codes for CAWGETVEQYF.

V is TRBV20-1 and J is TRBJ2-3; TRBD2 agrees at 9 bases. The CDR3 extends over 17 amino acids. J was trimmed by 0 bases and V by 3 bases; bases with no gene match: 10. Germline assignment: CDR1 DFQATT and CDR2 SNEGSKA (reference sequence). The CDR3 region is CSARFSGGHGSTDTQYF. CDR3 nucleotides: TGCAGTGCTAGGTTTAGCGGGGGCCACGGCAGCACAGATACGCAGTATTTT.

There are a few counts of this clonotype. J is TRBJ2-3 and V is TRBV6-5, with D hard to call. Germline CDR1 and CDR2: MNHEY and SVGAGI. This CDR3 has 11 amino acids. Trimming pared 7 bases from V and 7 bases from J, leaving 9 bases between. The chain's CDR3 is CASTLGNTQYF. The CDR3 bases are TGTGCCAGCACCTTGGGGAATACGCAGTATTTT.

This clonotype appeared a few times. Here the CDR3 DNA reads TGTGCCAGCGGATCGGGGGGCCTTGAGCAGTTCTTC. Protein product: CASGSGGLEQFF. The chain recombines TRBV7-9 with TRBJ2-1; a possible D gene is TRBD2 (7 bases). Germline loops: CDR1 SEHNR, CDR2 FQNEAQ (reference sequence). The CDR3 covers 12 residues. Trimming took 8 bases from V and 9 from J, leaving 14 bases between them.

This clonotype has ten or more counts. The gene calls are TRBV29-1 and TRBJ2-1; 9 positions agree with TRBD2. The V and J ends lost 7 bases and 7 bases, in that order; junction bases with no gene match: 5. Per the germline V gene, CDR1 is SQVTM and CDR2 is ANQGSEA. This CDR3 is 12 amino acids long. The CDR3 sequence: CSAPGLANEQFF. The CDR3 nucleotides are TGCAGCGCCCCGGGACTAGCTAATGAGCAGTTCTTC.

This clonotype was counted between two and nine times. The J gene is TRBJ2-7, the V gene TRBV6-1; D ambiguous. The germline gives CDR1 MNHNS, CDR2 SASEGT. The V gene lost 5 bases and the J gene lost 1 base, with 12 bases spanning the gap. The CDR3 runs 14 residues. In DNA, the CDR3 is TGTGCCAGCAGTCCCAAAGAAACTTCCTACGAGCAGTACTTC. Translated, it gives CASSPKETSYEQYF.

The chain joins TRBV5-6 to TRBJ2-5; tentative D call: TRBD2 (5 bases). Germline V gives CDR1 SGHDT, CDR2 YYEEEE. The V gene lost 1 base and the J gene lost 5 bases, with 9 bases spanning the gap. The CDR3 is made up of 13 amino acids. CDR3 nucleotide sequence: TGTGCCAGCAGCTTGACTAGGTCGGAGACCCAGTACTTC. Its protein product is CASSLTRSETQYF.

The rearrangement joins TRBV5-1 to TRBJ2-5; D is possibly TRBD2 (6 bases). The CDR3 consists of 11 residues. CDR1 is SGHRS and CDR2 is YFSETQ in the germline V gene. The V gene lost 7 bases and the J gene lost 2 bases, with 6 bases spanning the gap. CDR3 in amino acids: CASGLQETQYF. CDR3 sequence (DNA): TGCGCCAGCGGACTACAAGAGACCCAGTACTTC.

V gene TRBV7-2 combines with J gene TRBJ2-3; 8 bases agree with TRBD1. The CDR3 is made up of 15 amino acids. The germline V gene has CDR1 SGHTA and CDR2 FQGNSA. V shed 6 bases and J 0 bases; nucleotides not matched to a gene: 5. The CDR3 sequence: CASRPGTGSTDTQYF. The CDR3 bases are TGTGCCAGCAGGCCCGGGACAGGAAGCACAGATACGCAGTATTTT.

This clonotype was observed many times. This rearrangement joins TRBV4-2 to TRBJ2-5; maybe TRBD2 (6 bases). The V end was cut by 1 base, the J end by 3 bases, with 6 bases between. The CDR3 is made up of 13 amino acids. Germline lookup yields CDR1 LGHNA and CDR2 YNFKEQ. The DNA for the CDR3 is TGTGCCAGCAGCCAAGCGGGGGAAGAGACCCAGTACTTC. This gives the protein CASSQAGEETQYF.

The chain links TRBV12-3 or TRBV12-4 to TRBJ1-1; no firm D call. The CDR3 consists of 14 residues. V lost 6 bases, J lost 1 base, and 12 bases lay in between. CDR3 protein: CASSLSTPNTEAFF. In DNA form, the CDR3 reads TGTGCCAGCAGCCTTTCGACACCGAACACTGAAGCTTTCTTT.

This clonotype was seen more than once but under ten times. The chain has TRBV5-1 and TRBJ2-7; D not certain. The CDR3 spans 17 residues. Germline CDR1 and CDR2: SGHRS and YFSETQ. Trimming took 4 bases from V and 2 from J, leaving 22 bases between them. The CDR3 spells CASSQVPWQALAYEQYF. CDR3 sequence (DNA): TGCGCCAGCAGCCAGGTCCCTTGGCAGGCCCTGGCCTACGAGCAGTACTTC.